The source of this TCR beta chain is a study of blood T cell repertoires in COVID-19. The repertoire was sequenced with immunoSEQ multiplex PCR; TCRdb's copy has only in-frame clones and lacks some. The sample holds around 46,000 clones, about nine tenths seen once. This TCR was recovered from a human donor in a cohort sampled during active COVID-19. The specimen was peripheral blood.

CDR3 region: CASSSGSLGTVLAEAFF. The DNA for the CDR3 is TGCGCCAGCAGCTCGGGGTCCCTGGGGACAGTTCTCGCTGAAGCTTTCTTT. This sequence joins TRBV5-1 and TRBJ1-1, with 7 bases fitting TRBD1. V trimming: 3 bases; J trimming: 6 bases; junction bases outside the gene matches: 17. The germline V gene encodes CDR1 SGHRS and CDR2 YFSETQ. This CDR3 has 17 amino acids.